This T cell receptor (beta chain) was observed in a study of CD8 T cells in Susac syndrome. RNA in amounts of about 0.45 to 1 ug was reverse transcribed with random hexamers. A multiplex approach, immunoSEQ multiplex PCR, amplified TCR beta CDR3 across 54 Vbeta and 13 Jbeta. Via MiXCR, TCRdb re-called the immunoSEQ multiplex PCR reads, giving one row per CDR3 protein. The data hold fewer than 200,000 distinct CDR3 sequences, with around 93% observed a single time. The CDR3 sequence is 15 residues long. CDR1 is SGHTA and CDR2 is FQGTGA in the germline V gene. The V end was cut by 4 bases, the J end by 7 bases, with 19 bases between. TCR beta from blood CD8+ and CD4+ T cells was sequenced. Controls matched for sex and age were healthy donors. The TEMRA cells underwent FACS enrichment, while the CD8+ and CD4+ T cells underwent negative isolation.

The sequenced material came from CD4+ T cells from PBMCs. This receptor was obtained from a human donor in good health. The rearrangement links TRBV7-3 to TRBJ2-5; D perhaps matches TRBD2 (5 bases). The CDR3 DNA is TGTGCCAGCAGCTGCACCCTTAGCGCCGGGCGGACCCAGTACTTC. Protein sequence: CASSCTLSAGRTQYF.